Included here is one T cell receptor beta chain sequence, with context. Its antigen is not known. Treatment here: approximately 9-day PBMC culture with coronavirus spike peptide pools or control peptides (ViraFEST assay). The record originates from a study of vaccination and CD4 T cells after COVID-19. Overall study context: Post-vaccine sample collection happened at a median of 72 days after dose two, ranging 14 to 241.

V shed 9 bases and J 2 bases; nucleotides not matched to a gene: 13. Germline V gene data show CDR1 as LNHDA and CDR2 as SQIVND (reference sequence). The CDR3 contains 16 residues. The Oncomine TCR Beta short-read assay was applied to DNA of cultured CD4+ T cells. A single record per CDR3 protein comes from TCRdb applying MiXCR to the PCR reads. The top ten hold around 19% of the sample, which has 9,000 to 13,000 distinct CDR3 sequences, over 75% seen once. This receptor was obtained from a human donor who had recovered from COVID-19. What was sequenced was CD4+ T cells from blood, cultured in vitro. V usage is TRBV19 and J usage is TRBJ2-5, with 9 bases that match TRBD1. The CDR3 here is CASGTGKARGQETQYF. As DNA, the CDR3 is TGTGCCAGCGGGACAGGGAAGGCGCGGGGTCAAGAGACCCAGTACTTC.